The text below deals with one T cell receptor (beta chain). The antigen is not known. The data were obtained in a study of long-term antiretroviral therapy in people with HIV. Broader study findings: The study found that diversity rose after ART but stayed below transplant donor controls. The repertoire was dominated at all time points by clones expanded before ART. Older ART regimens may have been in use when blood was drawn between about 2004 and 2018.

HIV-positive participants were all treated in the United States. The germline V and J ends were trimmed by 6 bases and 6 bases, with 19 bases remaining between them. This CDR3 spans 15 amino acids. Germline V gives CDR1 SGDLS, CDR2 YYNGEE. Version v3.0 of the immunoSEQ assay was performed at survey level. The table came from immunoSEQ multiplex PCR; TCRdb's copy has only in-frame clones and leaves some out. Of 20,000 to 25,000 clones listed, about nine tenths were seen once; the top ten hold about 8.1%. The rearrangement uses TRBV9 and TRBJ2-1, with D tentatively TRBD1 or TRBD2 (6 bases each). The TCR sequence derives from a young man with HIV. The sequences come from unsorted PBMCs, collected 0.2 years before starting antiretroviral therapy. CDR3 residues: CASTPGAGHLNEQFF. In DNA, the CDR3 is TGTGCCAGCACCCCGGGGGCGGGGCACCTCAATGAGCAGTTCTTC.